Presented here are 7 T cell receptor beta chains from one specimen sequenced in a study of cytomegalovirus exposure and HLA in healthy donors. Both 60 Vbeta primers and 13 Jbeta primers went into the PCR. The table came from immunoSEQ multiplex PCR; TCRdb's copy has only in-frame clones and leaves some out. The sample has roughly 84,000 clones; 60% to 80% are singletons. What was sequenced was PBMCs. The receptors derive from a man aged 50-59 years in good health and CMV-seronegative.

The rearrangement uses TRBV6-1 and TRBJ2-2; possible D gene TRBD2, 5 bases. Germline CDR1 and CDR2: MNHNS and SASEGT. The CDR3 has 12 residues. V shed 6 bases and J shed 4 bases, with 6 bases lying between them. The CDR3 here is CASRAGTGELFF. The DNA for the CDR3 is TGTGCCAGCAGGGCGGGCACCGGGGAGCTGTTTTTT.

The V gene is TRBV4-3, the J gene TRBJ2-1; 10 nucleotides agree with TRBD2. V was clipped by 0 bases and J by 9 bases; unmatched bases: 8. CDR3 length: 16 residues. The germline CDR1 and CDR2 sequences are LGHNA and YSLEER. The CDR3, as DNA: TGCGCCAGCAGCCAAGAGACTAGCGGGCCCGTCGGTGAGCAGTTCTTC. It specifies CASSQETSGPVGEQFF.

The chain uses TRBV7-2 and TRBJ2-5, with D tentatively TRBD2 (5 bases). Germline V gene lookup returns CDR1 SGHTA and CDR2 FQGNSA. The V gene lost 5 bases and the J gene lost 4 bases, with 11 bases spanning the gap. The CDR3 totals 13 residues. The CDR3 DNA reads TGTGCCAGCAGCCTGGGAGTGTCAGAGACCCAGTACTTC. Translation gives CASSLGVSETQYF.

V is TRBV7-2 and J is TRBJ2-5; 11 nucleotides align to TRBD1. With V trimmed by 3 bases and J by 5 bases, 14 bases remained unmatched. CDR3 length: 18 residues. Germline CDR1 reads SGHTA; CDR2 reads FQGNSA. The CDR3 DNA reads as TGTGCCAGCAGCTTGTTGGTTGGTGGGACAGGGGGGTCGGAGACCCAGTACTTC. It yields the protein CASSLLVGGTGGSETQYF. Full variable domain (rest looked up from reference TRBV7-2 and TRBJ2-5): GAGVSQSPSNKVTEKGKDVELRCDPISGHTALYWYRQSLGQGLEFLIYFQGNSAPDKSGLPSDRFSAERTGGSVSTLTIQRTQQEDSAVYLCASSLLVGGTGGSETQYFGPGTRLLVL.

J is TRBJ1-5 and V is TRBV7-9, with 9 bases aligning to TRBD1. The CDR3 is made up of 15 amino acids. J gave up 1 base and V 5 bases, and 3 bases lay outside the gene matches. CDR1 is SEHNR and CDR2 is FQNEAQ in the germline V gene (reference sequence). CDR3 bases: TGTGCCAGCAGCGCGACAGGGGGGAGCAATCAGCCCCAGCATTTT. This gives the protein CASSATGGSNQPQHF.

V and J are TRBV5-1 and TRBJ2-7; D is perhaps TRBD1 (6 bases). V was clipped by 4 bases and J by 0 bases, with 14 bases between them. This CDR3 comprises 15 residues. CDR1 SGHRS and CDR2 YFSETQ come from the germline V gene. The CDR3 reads CASSPGHRDSYEQYF. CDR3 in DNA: TGCGCCAGCAGCCCGGGACACCGAGACTCCTACGAGCAGTACTTC.

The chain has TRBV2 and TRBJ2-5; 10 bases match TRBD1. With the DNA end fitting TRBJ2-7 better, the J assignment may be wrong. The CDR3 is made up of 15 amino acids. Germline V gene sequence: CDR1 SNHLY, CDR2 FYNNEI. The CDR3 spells CASNGTGAFHYEQYF. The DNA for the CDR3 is TGTGCCAGCAACGGGACAGGGGCTTTCCACTACGAGCAGTACTTC.